This TCR beta chain was captured in a study of cytomegalovirus exposure and HLA in healthy donors. This CDR3 is built from 15 residues. V shed 6 bases and J shed 3 bases, with 14 bases lying between them. Germline V lookup: CDR1 MNHEY, CDR2 SMNVEV (reference sequence). Vbeta (60) and Jbeta (13) primers were used in the PCR. The table came from immunoSEQ multiplex PCR; TCRdb's copy has only in-frame clones and leaves some out. The sample shows 70,000 to 95,000 clones, approximately 72% of them seen only once. The chain is built from TRBV27 and TRBJ1-4, with TRBD1 as a possible D gene (5 bases). This receptor was obtained from a man aged 30 to 45 in good health and CMV-seropositive. Source material: PBMCs. CDR3 amino acids: CASRPIGGANEKLFF. As DNA, the CDR3 is TGTGCCAGCAGGCCAATTGGAGGGGCTAATGAAAAACTGTTTTTT. Filled out from reference TRBV27 and TRBJ1-4, the complete variable domain reads EAQVTQNPRYLITVTGKKLTVTCSQNMNHEYMSWYRQDPGLGLRQIYYSMNVEVTDKGDVPEGYKVSRKEKRNFPLILESPSPNQTSLYFCASRPIGGANEKLFFGSGTQLSVL.